What follows is one T cell receptor (beta chain) and its context. The antigen is not known. Germline V gene data show CDR1 as SGDLS and CDR2 as YYNGEE. CDR3 length equals 15 residues. V lost 4 bases and J 0 bases, leaving 12 bases between the germline ends. This specimen belongs to a study of beta chain features in type 1 diabetes. Whole-study results and caveats: Across patients, naive, central memory and Treg TCRB repertoires exhibited apparently greater similarity than was observed across healthy donors.

Of the isolated RNA, all was reverse transcribed, and so the sequenced material was expressed TCRB transcripts. Profiling relied on immunoSEQ multiplex PCR, and the TCRdb table lists in-frame clones only, not all of them. This table has fewer than 500,000 clones, approximately 13% appearing once. V is TRBV9 and J is TRBJ2-3; D gene uncertain. Sequenced sample: naive CD4+ T cells from blood. This receptor was taken from a man aged 30 to 39 in good health. The CDR3 DNA follows: TGTGCCAGCAGCTGGCGCCATCCTAGCACAGATACGCAGTATTTT. Amino acid sequence: CASSWRHPSTDTQYF.